This entry features one T cell receptor beta chain sequence. Its target is not known. PCR involved 60 Vbeta and 13 Jbeta primers. Sequencing used immunoSEQ multiplex PCR; TCRdb keeps in-frame clones, though not all of them. Of roughly 73,000 clones detected, about four fifths appear once; the ten largest clones hold 2% to 3%. These data are taken from a study of cytomegalovirus exposure and HLA in healthy donors. Study-level results: The authors later linked a missense DCLRE1C variant to TCR beta V- and J-gene trimming. Fewer N-insertions than the roughly 650-donor mean were reportedly shown by an Asian-associated ancestry cluster in a later analysis.

This clonotype originated in a woman aged 45 to 65 in good health and CMV-seronegative. The sample was PBMCs.

Written as DNA, the CDR3 is TGTGCCAGCAGTGAATCAGGGTCGGCCACCATATATTTT. This sequence encodes CASSESGSATIYF. The chain carries TRBV6-1 and TRBJ1-3; the D gene is possibly TRBD1 (5 bases). The CDR3 contains 13 residues. Trimming left V 2 bases short and J 9 bases short, with 11 bases between. CDR1 and CDR2 (germline): MNHNS, SASEGT.